This entry concerns a single T cell receptor (beta chain). The sample comes from a study of blood T cell repertoires in COVID-19. Repertoires were generated with immunoSEQ multiplex PCR, while TCRdb's copy carries only in-frame clones and drops some. The table lists approximately 200,000 clones, 85% to 90% of them singletons. Sample: peripheral blood. The source of this sequence is a middle-aged man with acute or convalescent COVID-19.

The CDR3 reads CASRPGQAIRNSPLHF. In DNA, the CDR3 is TGTGCCAGTAGGCCGGGACAGGCCATACGGAATTCACCCCTCCACTTT. The chain carries TRBV19 and TRBJ1-6, with 8 bases matching TRBD1. The length of the CDR3 is 16 residues. CDR1 is LNHDA, CDR2 SQIVND, per germline (reference sequence). After removal of 6 bases from V and 7 bases from J, the junction contained 11 bases not matched to a gene.